The 23 T cell receptor beta chains below come from one sample, sequenced in a study of shared clonotypes between healthy human individuals. Repertoires were generated with immunoSEQ multiplex PCR, while TCRdb's copy carries only in-frame clones and drops some. The profile shows about 590,000 clones, 95% of them singletons. Cells designated naive CD8 were CD45RO-negative and were positively selected for CCR7, with terminally differentiated effector memory CD45RA+ cells excluded. The sequenced material came from naive CD8+ T cells sorted from blood. Receptor source: a woman aged 25 to 45 in good health.

The V and J genes are TRBV5-1 and TRBJ1-4; the match to TRBD1 covers 7 bases. With V trimmed by 4 bases and J by 1 base, 10 bases remained unmatched. Germline-derived CDR1 and CDR2 are SGHRS and YFSETQ. The CDR3 length is 17 residues. DNA of the CDR3: TGCGCCAGCAGCCGGGAGCAGGGGGAAGAAACTAATGAAAAACTGTTTTTT. Its protein is CASSREQGEETNEKLFF. Complete variable domain (other parts from reference TRBV5-1 and TRBJ1-4): KAGVTQTPRYLIKTRGQQVTLSCSPISGHRSVSWYQQTPGQGLQFLFEYFSETQRNKGNFPGRFSGRQFSNSRSEMNVSTLELGDSALYLCASSREQGEETNEKLFFGSGTQLSVL.

This chain links TRBV27 with TRBJ2-2; the D gene is possibly TRBD1 (6 bases). The CDR3 sequence is 15 residues long. Germline CDR1 MNHEY, CDR2 SMNVEV (reference sequence). Trimming removed 3 bases at V and 4 bases at J, with 12 bases between. CDR3 sequence reads: CASSFSPGATGELFF. CDR3 DNA: TGTGCCAGCAGTTTCTCTCCAGGGGCCACCGGGGAGCTGTTTTTT.

For the CDR3, the DNA is TGTGCCACCAGCAGAGTTCCGCCCGATGAGCAGTTCTTC. Translated: CATSRVPPDEQFF. This chain joins TRBV15 and TRBJ2-1; D ambiguous. This CDR3 comprises 13 residues. V was pared by 1 base and J by 8 bases, with 9 bases between. CDR1 LNHNV and CDR2 YYDKDF come from the germline V gene (reference sequence).

V usage is TRBV6-1 and J usage is TRBJ2-7; D uncertain. V lost 2 bases, J lost 0 bases, and 5 bases lay in between. The germline V gene has CDR1 MNHNS and CDR2 SASEGT. CDR3 size: 13 residues. CDR3 in amino acids: CASSEILSYEQYF. The CDR3 DNA is TGTGCCAGCAGTGAAATTCTCTCCTACGAGCAGTACTTC.

The chain carries TRBV27 and TRBJ2-5; possibly TRBD1 or TRBD2 for D (5 bases each). Near its end, the DNA agrees better with TRBJ2-7, so the J call may be wrong. The V gene's germline CDR1 is MNHEY and CDR2 SMNVEV (reference sequence). The CDR3 is made up of 15 amino acids. The CDR3 sequence: CASRPSALGAYEQYF. In DNA form, the CDR3 reads TGTGCCAGCAGACCCTCGGCCCTGGGGGCCTACGAGCAGTACTTC.

This rearrangement joins TRBV25-1 to TRBJ1-1; 8 bases agree with TRBD1. Germline values: CDR1 MGHDK, CDR2 SYGVNS. The CDR3 spans 15 residues. With V trimmed by 6 bases and J by 4 bases, 10 bases remained unmatched. CDR3 DNA: TGTGCCAGCAGGAGGACAGGGTATGTTGGCACTGAAGCTTTCTTT. The encoded protein is CASRRTGYVGTEAFF.

The chain is built from TRBV5-1 and TRBJ2-7; D might be TRBD2 (5 bases). Germline CDR1 and CDR2: SGHRS and YFSETQ. V gave up 0 bases and J gave up 3 bases, with 7 bases separating them. The CDR3 is 13 amino acids. CDR3: CASSLAEGYEQYF. DNA of the CDR3: TGCGCCAGCAGCTTGGCCGAGGGCTACGAGCAGTACTTC.

The V and J genes are TRBV5-1 and TRBJ2-1, with D unresolved. This CDR3 has 17 amino acids. With 0 bases removed from V and 0 bases from J, the gap between germline ends came to 13 bases. Per germline, CDR1 SGHRS and CDR2 YFSETQ. The CDR3: CASSLGLRRSSYNEQFF. The CDR3 bases are TGCGCCAGCAGCTTGGGGTTGCGTAGGAGCTCCTACAATGAGCAGTTCTTC.

The chain employs TRBV28 and TRBJ2-7; the D gene could be TRBD1 or TRBD2 (5 bases each). The CDR3 is made up of 15 amino acids. The V gene lost 1 base and the J gene lost 3 bases, with 13 bases spanning the gap. CDR1 and CDR2 from the germline V gene are MDHEN and SYDVKM. CDR3 loop: CASSLFEGLHYEQYF. DNA of the CDR3: TGTGCCAGCAGTTTATTTGAGGGGCTCCACTACGAGCAGTACTTC.

The chain has TRBV30 and TRBJ2-1, with 14 bases identical to TRBD2. CDR1 is GTSNPN, CDR2 SVGIG, per germline (reference sequence). This CDR3 comprises 16 residues. Losses at the gene ends were 3 bases for V and 5 bases for J; bases not matched to a gene: 6. Here the CDR3 DNA reads TGTGCCTGGAGCCCGCCGGGACTAGCGGGGGACAATGAGCAGTTCTTC. Protein product: CAWSPPGLAGDNEQFF.

The chain couples TRBV6-6 to TRBJ1-1, with D possibly being TRBD1 (5 bases). V lost 0 bases to trimming and J lost 0 bases, with 8 bases between them. The CDR3 contains 15 residues. Per the germline V gene, CDR1 is MNHNY and CDR2 is SVGAGI (reference sequence). CDR3 bases: TGTGCCAGCAGTTACTCCAGGGCCCTGAACACTGAAGCTTTCTTT. Protein product: CASSYSRALNTEAFF.

The chain uses TRBV5-1 and TRBJ2-1, with D unclear. The CDR3 length is 13 residues. V was cut by 4 bases and J by 5 bases, with 10 bases left in between. Germline V gene data show CDR1 as SGHRS and CDR2 as YFSETQ. Here the CDR3 reads CASSVDWNNEQFF. DNA of the CDR3: TGCGCCAGCAGCGTCGACTGGAACAATGAGCAGTTCTTC. Full variable domain (rest looked up from reference TRBV5-1 and TRBJ2-1): KAGVTQTPRYLIKTRGQQVTLSCSPISGHRSVSWYQQTPGQGLQFLFEYFSETQRNKGNFPGRFSGRQFSNSRSEMNVSTLELGDSALYLCASSVDWNNEQFFGPGTRLTVL.

V usage is TRBV4-1 and J usage is TRBJ1-5; D perhaps matches TRBD1 (5 bases). V lost 6 bases to trimming and J lost 0 bases, with 6 bases between them. Germline assignment: CDR1 MGHRA and CDR2 YSYEKL. This CDR3 region has 13 residues. In DNA form, the CDR3 reads TGCGCCAGCAGTGACAGTAGCAATCAGCCCCAGCATTTT. This sequence encodes CASSDSSNQPQHF.

The rearrangement joins TRBV7-3 to TRBJ2-1; TRBD2 aligns across 9 bases. CDR1 SGHTA and CDR2 FQGTGA come from the germline V gene. CDR3 length equals 15 residues. Germline trimming cut 4 bases from V and 8 bases from J; bases unmatched to any gene: 9. DNA for the CDR3: TGTGCCAGCAGCTCCTCCGGGACTAGCATCGATGAGCAGTTCTTC. This codes for CASSSSGTSIDEQFF.

This chain links TRBV7-9 with TRBJ1-5; D remains ambiguous. This CDR3 is 14 amino acids long. In germline, CDR1 is SEHNR, CDR2 FQNEAQ (reference sequence). The V end lost 4 bases, the J end lost 1 base, and 8 bases lay between the germline ends. For the CDR3, the DNA is TGTGCCAGCAGCTCGAGTGGAAGCAATCAGCCCCAGCATTTT. It translates to CASSSSGSNQPQHF.

This chain joins TRBV9 and TRBJ1-2; TRBD1 might be the D (5 bases). The CDR3 loop spans 15 amino acids. Germline CDR1 reads SGDLS; CDR2 reads YYNGEE. V lost 4 bases, J lost 2 bases, and 15 bases lay in between. The CDR3 DNA is TGTGCCAGCAGCCCACCCTCAGGGTTCAACTATGGCTACACCTTC. It codes for CASSPPSGFNYGYTF.

The chain carries TRBV27 and TRBJ2-6; a possible D gene is TRBD1 (6 bases). The CDR3 loop spans 15 amino acids. Deletions cut 6 bases from V and 2 bases from J, with 11 bases between. Looked up from germline, CDR1 is MNHEY and CDR2 is SMNVEV (reference sequence). The DNA of the CDR3 is TGTGCCAGCAGGCTACAGGGCCCTGGGGCCAACGTCCTGACTTTC. The encoded protein is CASRLQGPGANVLTF.

Here the CDR3 DNA reads TGTGCCAGTACGGACAGGGCTAATGAAAAACTGTTTTTT. Translation: CASTDRANEKLFF. The genes are TRBV19 and TRBJ1-4, with 8 bases fitting TRBD1. V gave up 7 bases and J gave up 3 bases; unmatched junction bases: 1. CDR1 and CDR2 (germline): LNHDA, SQIVND (reference sequence). The CDR3 consists of 13 residues.

The rearrangement links TRBV9 to TRBJ1-1, with 10 bases aligning to TRBD1. This CDR3 is built from 16 residues. Germline trimming cut 4 bases from V and 0 bases from J; bases unmatched to any gene: 6. Per the germline V gene, CDR1 is SGDLS and CDR2 is YYNGEE. The CDR3 DNA reads as TGTGCCAGCAGCACCGGACAGGGGGGAATGAACACTGAAGCTTTCTTT. It translates to CASSTGQGGMNTEAFF.

The chain couples TRBV11-2 to TRBJ2-2; D perhaps matches TRBD2 (5 bases). Germline loops: CDR1 SGHAT, CDR2 FQNNGV. This CDR3 region has 17 residues. V dropped 2 bases and J dropped 0 bases, with 13 bases sitting between them. CDR3 bases: TGTGCCAGCAGCTTAAAGCCGGACTCCTCGAACACCGGGGAGCTGTTTTTT. Its translation is CASSLKPDSSNTGELFF.

The chain recombines TRBV10-1 with TRBJ2-3; D gene uncertain. The length of the CDR3 is 15 residues. Trimming pared 2 bases from V and 5 bases from J, leaving 14 bases between. Germline values: CDR1 WNHNN, CDR2 SYGVQD (reference sequence). The CDR3 spells CASSEGLTARDTQYF. Here the CDR3 DNA reads TGCGCCAGCAGTGAGGGCCTAACAGCTAGAGATACGCAGTATTTT.

This CDR3 reads CASSLASLRDEQFF. The CDR3 DNA sequence: TGTGCCAGCAGCTTGGCATCCCTACGCGATGAGCAGTTCTTC. The rearrangement uses TRBV5-6 and TRBJ2-1; D remains unclear. Germline-derived CDR1 and CDR2 are SGHDT and YYEEEE. With 0 bases removed from V and 8 bases from J, the gap between germline ends came to 12 bases. The CDR3 contains 14 residues.

Worth noting for this clone: The same CDR3 is also encoded by other DNA sequences in this sample. The genes are TRBV27 and TRBJ2-1; weak D call: TRBD2 (7 bases). Trimming pared 2 bases from V and 2 bases from J, leaving 10 bases between. This CDR3 comprises 15 residues. Germline V gives CDR1 MNHEY, CDR2 SMNVEV (reference sequence). The CDR3 nucleotides are TGTGCCAGCAGTTTAGGGGGGGGCGCCTACAATGAGCAGTTCTTC. As protein: CASSLGGGAYNEQFF.